Sequencing of this TCR beta chain was carried out in a study of identical twins. A universal primer site was incorporated via template switching, and the cDNA contained unique molecular identifiers. Each CDR3 protein gets one entry after TCRdb re-called the 5' RACE reads with MiXCR. The sample includes about 220,000 distinct CDR3 sequences, around 8% of them seen just once. The ends were cut back, 2 bases at V and 0 bases at J, with 17 bases in the middle. CDR3 size: 18 residues. Germline V gene data show CDR1 as MDHEN and CDR2 as SYDVKM. These same data were also listed under a study on yellow fever vaccine responses in identical twins.

The sequenced sample was memory (CD45RO+) T cells sorted from blood. The receptor comes from a woman aged 18-29 years in good health. The rearrangement links TRBV28 to TRBJ2-4; weak D call: TRBD1 (6 bases). The CDR3 bases are TGTGCCAGCAGTTTACCCCCACGGACAGCCGTAGCCAAAAACATTCAGTACTTC. Translation: CASSLPPRTAVAKNIQYF. The variable domain in full, completed from reference TRBV28 and TRBJ2-4, reads DVKVTQSSRYLVKRTGEKVFLECVQDMDHENMFWYRQDPGLGLRLIYFSYDVKMKEKGDIPEGYSVSREKKERFSLILESASTNQTSMYLCASSLPPRTAVAKNIQYFGAGTRLSVL.